A selection of T cell receptor beta chains follows, all from one sample in a study of T cell changes during pregnancy in multiple sclerosis. Assay used: immunoSEQ multiplex PCR; TCRdb lists only in-frame clones, some missing. The sample contains about 23,000 clones, about 88% of which appear only once. This sample comprised CD4+ T cells from peripheral blood mononuclear cells, obtained in the first trimester of pregnancy. These receptors originate from a female donor in good health, enrolled as a control in a pregnancy study. The CDR3 runs from the conserved cysteine through the conserved F or W. A D gene is named only where the DNA matches it firmly. A row's size may be missing; if present it is once, few, many or a size class.

>14|TRBV4-1|.|.|TRBJ1-3
CASSQVGQTSAIYF
TGCGCCAGCAGCCAAGTTGGACAAACTTCTGCCATATATTTT
>14|TRBV5-1|TRBD1|.|TRBJ1-4
CASSPTGKAEKLFF
TGCGCCAGCAGCCCGACAGGGAAGGCGGAAAAACTGTTTTTT
>16|TRBV5-4|TRBD1|once|TRBJ1-4
CASSLGAGDRGEKLFF
TGTGCCAGCAGCTTGGGAGCAGGTGACAGGGGGGAAAAACTGTTTTTT
>16|TRBV7-9|.|.|TRBJ1-6
CASSAVTGNYNSPLHF
TGTGCCAGCAGCGCCGTAACAGGAAATTATAATTCACCCCTCCACTTT
>18|TRBV10-2|TRBD2|once|TRBJ2-5
CASSESKGLSGGAETQYF
TGCGCCAGCAGTGAGTCGAAGGGCCTAAGCGGGGGGGCGGAGACCCAGTACTTC
>15|TRBV5-6|.|.|TRBJ1-2
CASSLEPGRGYGYTF
TGTGCCAGCAGCTTGGAGCCAGGGCGGGGCTATGGCTACACCTTC
>15|TRBV28|TRBD2|.|TRBJ2-7
CASSLWGGSHLEQYF
TGTGCCAGCAGTTTATGGGGCGGGAGCCACCTAGAGCAGTACTTC
>14|TRBV7-6|.|.|TRBJ2-5
CASSTLGGAETQYF
TGTGCCAGCAGCACGCTGGGGGGTGCGGAGACCCAGTACTTC
>15|TRBV7-8|.|.|TRBJ1-4
CASSLAGGVGEKLFF
TGTGCCAGCAGCTTAGCGGGAGGGGTGGGTGAAAAACTGTTTTTT
>16|TRBV19|.|few|TRBJ1-5
CASNQKSRGFNQPQHF
TGTGCCAGTAACCAAAAGAGCCGGGGATTCAATCAGCCCCAGCATTTT
>15|TRBV9|.|once|TRBJ1-4
CASSVGRLHNEKLFF
TGTGCCAGCAGCGTAGGACGACTGCATAATGAAAAACTGTTTTTT
>14|TRBV6-4|TRBD2|.|TRBJ2-1
CASSVLLASNEQFF
TGTGCCAGCAGTGTCTTACTAGCGTCCAATGAGCAGTTCTTC
>16|TRBV5-4|TRBD2|.|TRBJ2-1
CASSPGGLAGGDEQFF
TGTGCCAGCAGCCCCGGGGGTCTAGCGGGAGGAGATGAGCAGTTCTTC
>15|TRBV5-8|TRBD2|.|TRBJ2-7
CATDAASGTSYEQYF
TGTGCTACTGATGCGGCTAGCGGGACCTCCTACGAGCAGTACTTC
>16|TRBV7-7|TRBD2|once|TRBJ2-1
CASSPRSGGGTNEQFF
TGTGCCAGCAGCCCACGTAGCGGGGGGGGAACAAATGAGCAGTTCTTC
>14|TRBV19|TRBD1|.|TRBJ2-7
CASSTDRGLYEQYF
TGTGCCAGTAGTACCGACAGGGGGCTTTACGAGCAGTACTTC
>15|TRBV5-4|TRBD1|.|TRBJ1-1
CASSLGTGQPGEAFF
TGTGCCAGCAGCTTGGGGACAGGGCAACCGGGTGAAGCTTTCTTT
>18|TRBV13|TRBD2|.|TRBJ2-1
CASSLTSGGSPPYNEQFF
TGTGCCAGCAGTTTGACTAGCGGGGGGTCCCCTCCCTACAATGAGCAGTTCTTC
>14|TRBV19|.|.|TRBJ1-1
CASIRPGGNTEAFF
TGTGCCAGTATTAGACCGGGAGGGAACACTGAAGCTTTCTTT
>15|TRBV19|TRBD2|.|TRBJ2-7
CASSIGRGLTYEQYF
TGTGCCAGTAGTATAGGCCGGGGACTAACCTACGAGCAGTACTTC
>14|TRBV28|.|once|TRBJ1-2
CASTPGGINYGYTF
TGTGCCAGCACCCCCGGAGGGATTAACTATGGCTACACCTTC
>16|TRBV2|TRBD1|.|TRBJ1-4
CASSAAGQGAREKLFF
TGTGCCAGCAGTGCGGCGGGTCAGGGGGCTAGGGAAAAACTGTTTTTT
>21|TRBV13|TRBD1|.|TRBJ1-1
CASSLTGWTGERLGKNTEAFF
TGTGCCAGCAGCCTCACGGGATGGACAGGAGAACGCCTCGGCAAGAACACTGAAGCTTTCTTT
>12|TRBV6-5|.|once|TRBJ1-2
CASSYWGTGYTF
TGTGCCAGCAGTTACTGGGGCACTGGCTACACCTTC
>15|TRBV7-2|.|.|TRBJ2-5
CASSFNGGIQETQYF
TGTGCCAGCAGCTTTAATGGGGGGATCCAAGAGACCCAGTACTTC
>16|TRBV5-8|TRBD1|.|TRBJ1-4
CASSLSDRAINEKLFF
TGTGCCAGCAGCCTTAGCGACAGGGCGATTAATGAAAAACTGTTTTTT
>14|TRBV7-6|.|.|TRBJ2-7
CASSLVPSDYEQYF
TGTGCCAGCAGCTTAGTCCCTAGCGACTACGAGCAGTACTTC
>13|TRBV7-3|TRBD1|.|TRBJ2-1
CASSSLGGAEQFF
TGTGCCAGCAGCTCTCTAGGGGGCGCTGAGCAGTTCTTC
>16|TRBV7-6|TRBD2|.|TRBJ2-3
CASSLIAGGLTDTQYF
TGTGCCAGCAGCTTGATAGCGGGGGGCCTCACAGATACGCAGTATTTT
>16|TRBV6-6|.|.|TRBJ2-4
CASSYSTDVAKNIQYF
TGTGCCAGCAGTTACTCCACAGACGTAGCCAAAAACATTCAGTACTTC
>13|TRBV4-1|.|once|TRBJ1-2
CASSQRREEGYTF
TGCGCCAGCAGCCAAAGAAGGGAGGAGGGCTACACCTTC
>15|TRBV9|.|medium-sized|TRBJ1-3
CASAPTGLSGNTIYF
TGTGCCAGCGCTCCCACAGGTCTCTCTGGAAACACCATATATTTT
>16|TRBV5-1|TRBD2|.|TRBJ2-1
CASSPGGLAGVNEQFF
TGCGCCAGCAGCCCAGGGGGACTAGCGGGAGTCAATGAGCAGTTCTTC
>18|TRBV7-8|.|.|TRBJ1-4
CASSFGRGTRATNEKLFF
TGTGCCAGCAGCTTTGGTAGGGGGACCCGAGCAACTAATGAAAAACTGTTTTTT
>13|TRBV19|TRBD1|.|TRBJ1-1
CASSMVRGQEAFF
TGTGCCAGTAGTATGGTTAGGGGGCAGGAGGCTTTCTTT
>12|TRBV29-1|.|.|TRBJ1-1
CSVEGRNTEAFF
TGCAGCGTTGAAGGGAGGAACACTGAAGCTTTCTTT
>13|TRBV5-5|TRBD1|.|TRBJ1-2
CASSQGDGYGYTF
TGTGCCAGCAGCCAGGGGGACGGCTATGGCTACACCTTC
>15|TRBV27|.|.|TRBJ1-3
CASSPGVFGGNTIYF
TGTGCCAGCAGTCCGGGGGTGTTTGGGGGAAACACCATATATTTT
>12|TRBV30|.|.|TRBJ2-7
CAWSVQGYEQYF
TGTGCCTGGAGTGTACAGGGTTACGAGCAGTACTTC
>15|TRBV28|TRBD2|.|TRBJ2-3
CASSFAGGATDTQYF
TGTGCCAGCAGTTTCGCGGGAGGGGCCACAGATACGCAGTATTTT
>18|TRBV4-2|TRBD2|.|TRBJ2-1
CASSQVTRAGGVYNEQFF
TGTGCCAGCAGCCAAGTTACCCGCGCGGGAGGAGTCTACAATGAGCAGTTCTTC
>13|TRBV2|.|once|TRBJ1-1
CASRYDNVNEAFF
TGTGCCAGCAGGTACGACAACGTAAATGAAGCTTTCTTT
>14|TRBV9|.|.|TRBJ2-1
CASSVGPQVNEQFF
TGTGCCAGCAGCGTAGGGCCCCAGGTAAATGAGCAGTTCTTC
>15|TRBV27|.|.|TRBJ2-7
CASSFKTGRAYEQYF
TGTGCCAGCAGTTTCAAGACCGGCAGGGCCTACGAGCAGTACTTC
>16|TRBV28|TRBD1|.|TRBJ2-7
CASSLGGGQGRAEQYF
TGTGCCAGCAGTTTGGGCGGCGGACAGGGACGGGCCGAGCAGTACTTC
>15|TRBV28|TRBD2|.|TRBJ2-3
CASSNRSGRTDTQYF
TGTGCCAGCAGCAACAGGAGCGGGAGGACAGATACGCAGTATTTT
>16|TRBV5-1|TRBD1|.|TRBJ2-1
CASSLEGQGSYNEQFF
TGCGCCAGCAGCTTGGAGGGACAGGGGTCCTACAATGAGCAGTTCTTC
>11|TRBV21-1|.|.|TRBJ2-5
CAGLVLETQYF
TGTGCGGGACTAGTGTTGGAGACCCAGTACTTC
>14|TRBV28|.|.|TRBJ1-5
CASSWGQGNQPQHF
TGTGCCAGCAGTTGGGGGCAGGGCAATCAGCCCCAGCATTTT
>14|TRBV9|.|.|TRBJ2-5
CAPKGLGLKETQYF
TGTGCCCCCAAAGGACTGGGGTTAAAAGAGACCCAGTACTTC
>18|TRBV5-6|TRBD1|.|TRBJ1-6
CASSTGTGGRHYNSPLHF
TGTGCCAGCAGCACCGGGACAGGGGGGAGACACTATAATTCACCCCTCCACTTT
>15|TRBV19|.|.|TRBJ2-2
CASKWGGEYTGELFF
TGTGCCAGTAAATGGGGCGGGGAGTACACCGGGGAGCTGTTTTTT
>15|TRBV15|TRBD1|.|TRBJ1-2
CATSSQTGGEGGYTF
TGTGCCACCAGCAGTCAGACAGGGGGCGAGGGTGGCTACACCTTC
>14|TRBV29-1|.|once|TRBJ1-2
CSVESVAGGYGYTF
TGCAGCGTTGAAAGTGTTGCGGGGGGCTATGGCTACACCTTC
>15|TRBV6-4|TRBD2|.|TRBJ2-3
CASSDGAGDTDTQYF
TGTGCCAGCAGTGATGGAGCGGGAGATACAGATACGCAGTATTTT
>14|TRBV11-2|.|.|TRBJ2-7
CASSLDLGSYEQYF
TGTGCCAGCAGCTTAGACCTCGGCTCCTACGAGCAGTACTTC
>17|TRBV11-3|.|.|TRBJ2-6
CASSGYSRQSRANVLTF
TGTGCCAGCAGCGGCTACTCTCGACAAAGTCGGGCCAACGTCCTGACTTTC
>14|TRBV7-2|.|.|TRBJ1-1
CASRAGGSGTEAFF
TGTGCCAGCAGGGCGGGAGGGAGCGGCACTGAAGCTTTCTTT
>14|TRBV9|.|.|TRBJ1-1
CASSVDGGFTEAFF
TGTGCCAGCAGCGTAGACGGGGGGTTCACTGAAGCTTTCTTT
>14|TRBV9|TRBD1|.|TRBJ2-7
CASSTGQGRYEQYF
TGTGCCAGCAGCACGGGACAGGGACGCTACGAGCAGTACTTC